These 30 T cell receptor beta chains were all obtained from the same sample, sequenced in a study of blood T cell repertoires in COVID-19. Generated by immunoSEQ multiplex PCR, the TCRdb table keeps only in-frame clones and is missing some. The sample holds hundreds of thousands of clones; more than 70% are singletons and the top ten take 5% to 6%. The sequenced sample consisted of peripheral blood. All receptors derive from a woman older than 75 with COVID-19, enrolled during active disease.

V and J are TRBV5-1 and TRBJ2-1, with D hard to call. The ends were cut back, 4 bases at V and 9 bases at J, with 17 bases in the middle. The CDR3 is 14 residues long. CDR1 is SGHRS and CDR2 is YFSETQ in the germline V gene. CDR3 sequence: CASSVSAVSAEQFF. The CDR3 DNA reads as TGCGCCAGCAGCGTCTCAGCTGTGAGCGCTGAGCAGTTCTTC.

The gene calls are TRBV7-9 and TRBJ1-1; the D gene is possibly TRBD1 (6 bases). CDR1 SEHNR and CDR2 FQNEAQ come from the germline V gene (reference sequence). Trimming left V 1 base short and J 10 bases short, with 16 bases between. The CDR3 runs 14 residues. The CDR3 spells CASSLEAGGRIAFF. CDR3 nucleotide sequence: TGTGCCAGCAGCTTAGAGGCGGGGGGGCGGATAGCTTTCTTT.

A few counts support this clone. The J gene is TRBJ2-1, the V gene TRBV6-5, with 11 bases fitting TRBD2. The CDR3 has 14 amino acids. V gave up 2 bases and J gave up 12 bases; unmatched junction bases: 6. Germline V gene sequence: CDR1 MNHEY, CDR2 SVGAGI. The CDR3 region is CASSYKLAGGPQFF. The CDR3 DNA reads TGTGCCAGCAGTTACAAGCTAGCGGGGGGTCCGCAGTTCTTC.

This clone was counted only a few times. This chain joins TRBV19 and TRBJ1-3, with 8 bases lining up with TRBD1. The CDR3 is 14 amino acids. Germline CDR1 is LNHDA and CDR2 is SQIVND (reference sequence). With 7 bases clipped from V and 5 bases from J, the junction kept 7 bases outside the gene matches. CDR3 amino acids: CASMTGDGRNTIYF. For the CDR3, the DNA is TGTGCCAGTATGACAGGGGACGGAAGAAACACCATATATTTT.

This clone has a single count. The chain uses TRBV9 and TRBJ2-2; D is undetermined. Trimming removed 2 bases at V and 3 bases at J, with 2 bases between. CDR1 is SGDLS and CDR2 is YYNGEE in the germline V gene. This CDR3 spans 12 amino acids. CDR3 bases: TGTGCCAGCAGCGTCTACACCGGGGAGCTGTTTTTT. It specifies CASSVYTGELFF.

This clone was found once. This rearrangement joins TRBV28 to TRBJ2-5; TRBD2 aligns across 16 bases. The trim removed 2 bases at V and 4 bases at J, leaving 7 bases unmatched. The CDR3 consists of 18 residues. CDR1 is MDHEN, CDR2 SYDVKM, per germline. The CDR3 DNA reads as TGTGCCAGCAGTTTAACGGGACTAGCGGGGGGGCCCTCAGAGACCCAGTACTTC. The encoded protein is CASSLTGLAGGPSETQYF.

The CDR3 coding sequence is TGTGCCAGCAGTTCGTGGGACAGGGTATTTCAGCCCCAGCATTTT. Its translation is CASSSWDRVFQPQHF. This chain connects TRBV6-2 or TRBV6-3 to TRBJ1-5, with 9 bases that match TRBD1. V trimming: 4 bases; J trimming: 6 bases; junction bases outside the gene matches: 7. Germline-derived CDR1 and CDR2 are MNHEY and SVGEGT. The CDR3 has 15 amino acids.

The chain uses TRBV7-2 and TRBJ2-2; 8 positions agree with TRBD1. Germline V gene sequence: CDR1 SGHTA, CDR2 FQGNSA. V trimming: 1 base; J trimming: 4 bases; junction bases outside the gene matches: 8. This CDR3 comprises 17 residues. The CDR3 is CASSLGRTGRGTGELFF. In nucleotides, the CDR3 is TGTGCCAGCAGCTTAGGAAGGACAGGGCGAGGCACCGGGGAGCTGTTTTTT.

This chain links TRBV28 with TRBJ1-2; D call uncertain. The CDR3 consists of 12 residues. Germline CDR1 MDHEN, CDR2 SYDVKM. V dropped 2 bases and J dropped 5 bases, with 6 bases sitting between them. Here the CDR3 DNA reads TGTGCCAGCAGTTTAAATGAGTATGGCTACACCTTC. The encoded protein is CASSLNEYGYTF.

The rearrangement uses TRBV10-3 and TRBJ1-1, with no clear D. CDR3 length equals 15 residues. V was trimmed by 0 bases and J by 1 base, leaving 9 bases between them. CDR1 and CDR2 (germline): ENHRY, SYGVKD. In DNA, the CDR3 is TGTGCCATCAGTGAGTCAGGTGACACGAACACTGAAGCTTTCTTT. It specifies CAISESGDTNTEAFF.

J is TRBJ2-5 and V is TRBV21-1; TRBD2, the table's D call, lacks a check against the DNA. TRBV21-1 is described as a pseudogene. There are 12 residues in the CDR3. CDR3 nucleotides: TGTGCCAGCAGCAATTTTCGGGAGACCCAGTACTTC. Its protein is CASSNFRETQYF.

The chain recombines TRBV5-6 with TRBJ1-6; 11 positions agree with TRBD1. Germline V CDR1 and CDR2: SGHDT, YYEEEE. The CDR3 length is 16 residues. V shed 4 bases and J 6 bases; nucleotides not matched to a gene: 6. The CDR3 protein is CASSTDRGLPNSPLHF. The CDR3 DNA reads TGTGCCAGCAGCACGGACAGGGGGCTACCTAATTCACCCCTCCACTTT.

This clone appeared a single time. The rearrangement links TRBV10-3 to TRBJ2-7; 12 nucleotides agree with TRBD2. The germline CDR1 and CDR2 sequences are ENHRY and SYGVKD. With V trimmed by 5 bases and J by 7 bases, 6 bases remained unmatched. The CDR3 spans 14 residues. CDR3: CAISTSGGWWEQYF. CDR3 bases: TGTGCCATCAGTACTAGCGGGGGGTGGTGGGAGCAGTACTTC.

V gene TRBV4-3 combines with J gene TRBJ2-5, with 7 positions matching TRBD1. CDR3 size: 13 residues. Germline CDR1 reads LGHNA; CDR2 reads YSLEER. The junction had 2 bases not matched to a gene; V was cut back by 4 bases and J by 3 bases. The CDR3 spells CASSRDREETQYF. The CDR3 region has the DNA TGCGCCAGCAGCCGAGACAGGGAAGAGACCCAGTACTTC.

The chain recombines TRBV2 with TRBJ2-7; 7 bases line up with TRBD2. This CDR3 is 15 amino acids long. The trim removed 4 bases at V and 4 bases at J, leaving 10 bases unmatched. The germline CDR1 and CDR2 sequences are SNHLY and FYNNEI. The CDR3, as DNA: TGTGCCAGCAGTGCTACCGGGACTACTAATTACGAGCAGTACGTC. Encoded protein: CASSATGTTNYEQYV.

CDR3 sequence: CASSHRDSTNSPLHF. CDR3 coding DNA: TGTGCCAGCTCCCACCGGGACAGTACTAATTCACCCCTCCACTTT. The chain couples TRBV21-1 to TRBJ1-6; the table's D call, TRBD1, was not checked against the DNA. TRBV21-1 corresponds to a pseudogene. This CDR3 has 15 amino acids.

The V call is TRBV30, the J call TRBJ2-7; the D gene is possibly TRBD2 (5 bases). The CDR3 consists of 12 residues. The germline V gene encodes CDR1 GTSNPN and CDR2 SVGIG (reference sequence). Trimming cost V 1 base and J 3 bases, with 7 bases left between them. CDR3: CAWSGTGYEQYF. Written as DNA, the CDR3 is TGTGCCTGGAGTGGGACTGGCTACGAGCAGTACTTC.

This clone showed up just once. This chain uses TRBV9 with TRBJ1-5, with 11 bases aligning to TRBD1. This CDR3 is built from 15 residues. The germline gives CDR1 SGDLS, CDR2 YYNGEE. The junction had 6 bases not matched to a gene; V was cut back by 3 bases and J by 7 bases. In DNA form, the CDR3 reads TGTGCCAGCAGCGCTGGACAGGGGGCTCGACAGCCCCAGCATTTT. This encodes CASSAGQGARQPQHF.

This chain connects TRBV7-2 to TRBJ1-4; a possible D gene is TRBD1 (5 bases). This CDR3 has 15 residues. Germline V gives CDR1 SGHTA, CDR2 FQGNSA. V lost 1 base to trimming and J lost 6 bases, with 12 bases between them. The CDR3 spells CASSLDRGVYEKLFF. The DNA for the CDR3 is TGTGCCAGCAGCTTAGACCGGGGGGTATATGAAAAACTGTTTTTT. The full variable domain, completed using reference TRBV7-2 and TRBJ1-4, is GAGVSQSPSNKVTEKGKDVELRCDPISGHTALYWYRQSLGQGLEFLIYFQGNSAPDKSGLPSDRFSAERTGGSVSTLTIQRTQQEDSAVYLCASSLDRGVYEKLFFGSGTQLSVL.

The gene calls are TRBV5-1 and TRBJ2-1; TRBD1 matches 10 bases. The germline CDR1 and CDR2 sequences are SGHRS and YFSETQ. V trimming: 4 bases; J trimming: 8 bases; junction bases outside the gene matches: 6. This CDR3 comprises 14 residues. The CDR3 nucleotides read TGCGCCAGCAGCCTGAGGACAGGGGGGGATGAGCAGTTCTTC. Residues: CASSLRTGGDEQFF.

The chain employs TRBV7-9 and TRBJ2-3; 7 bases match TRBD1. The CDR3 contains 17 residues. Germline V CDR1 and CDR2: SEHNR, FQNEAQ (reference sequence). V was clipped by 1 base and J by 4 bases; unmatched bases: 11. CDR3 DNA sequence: TGTGCCAGCAGCTTAGGGTACTCGAGGGGGCACCCAGATACGCAGTATTTT. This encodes CASSLGYSRGHPDTQYF.

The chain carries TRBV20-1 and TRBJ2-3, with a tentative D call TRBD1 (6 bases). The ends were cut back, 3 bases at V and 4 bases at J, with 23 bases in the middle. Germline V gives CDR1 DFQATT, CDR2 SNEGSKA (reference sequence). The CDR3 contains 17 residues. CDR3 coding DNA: TGCAGTGCTAGTCCTCCGCCGGGACAAAAAGTGGCAGATACGCAGTATTTT. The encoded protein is CSASPPPGQKVADTQYF.

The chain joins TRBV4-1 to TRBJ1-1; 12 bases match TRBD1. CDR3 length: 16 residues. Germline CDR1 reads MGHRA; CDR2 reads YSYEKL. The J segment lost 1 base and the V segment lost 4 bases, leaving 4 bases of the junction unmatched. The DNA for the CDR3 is TGCGCCAGCAGCCGGGGGACAGGGGGCGCGAACACTGAAGCTTTCTTT. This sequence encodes CASSRGTGGANTEAFF.

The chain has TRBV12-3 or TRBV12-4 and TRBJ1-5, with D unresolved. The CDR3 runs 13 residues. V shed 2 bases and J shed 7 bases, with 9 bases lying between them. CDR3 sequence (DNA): TGTGCCAGCAGTTTATCCATCAGGCAGCCCCAGCATTTT. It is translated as CASSLSIRQPQHF.

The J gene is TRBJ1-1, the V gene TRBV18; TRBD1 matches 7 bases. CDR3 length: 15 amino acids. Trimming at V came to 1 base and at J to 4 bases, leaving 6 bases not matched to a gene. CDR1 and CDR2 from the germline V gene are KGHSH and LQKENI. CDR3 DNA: TGTGCCAGCTCACCACAGGGGGCATCGGGCACTGAAGCTTTCTTT. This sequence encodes CASSPQGASGTEAFF.

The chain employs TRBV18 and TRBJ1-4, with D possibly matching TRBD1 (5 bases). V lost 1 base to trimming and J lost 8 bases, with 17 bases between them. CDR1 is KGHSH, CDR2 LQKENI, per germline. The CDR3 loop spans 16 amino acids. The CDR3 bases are TGTGCCAGCTCACCACTTGAGACAGCGTACCTCGAAAAACTGTTTTTT. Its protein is CASSPLETAYLEKLFF.

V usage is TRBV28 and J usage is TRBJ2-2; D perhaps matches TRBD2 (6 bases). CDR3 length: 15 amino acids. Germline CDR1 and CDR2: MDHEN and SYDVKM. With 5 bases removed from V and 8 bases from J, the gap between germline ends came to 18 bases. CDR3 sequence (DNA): TGTGCCAGCAGTCTCCGGGGACTCCCAAGGGGGGAGCTGTTTTTT. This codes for CASSLRGLPRGELFF.

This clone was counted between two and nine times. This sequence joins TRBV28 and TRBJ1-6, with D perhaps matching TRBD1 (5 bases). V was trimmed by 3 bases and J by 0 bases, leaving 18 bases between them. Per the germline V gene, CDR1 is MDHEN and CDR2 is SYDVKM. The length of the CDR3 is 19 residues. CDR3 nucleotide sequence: TGTGCCAGCAGTTTCCCCCCCAGCGGGGCGGGCTCCTATAATTCACCCCTCCACTTT. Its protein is CASSFPPSGAGSYNSPLHF.

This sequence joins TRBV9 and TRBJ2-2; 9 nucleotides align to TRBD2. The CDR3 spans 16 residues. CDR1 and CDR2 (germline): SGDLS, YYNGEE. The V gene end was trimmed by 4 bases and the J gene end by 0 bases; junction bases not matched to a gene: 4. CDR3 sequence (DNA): TGTGCCAGCAGCCCTGAGCGGGGGGCGAACACCGGGGAGCTGTTTTTT. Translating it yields CASSPERGANTGELFF.

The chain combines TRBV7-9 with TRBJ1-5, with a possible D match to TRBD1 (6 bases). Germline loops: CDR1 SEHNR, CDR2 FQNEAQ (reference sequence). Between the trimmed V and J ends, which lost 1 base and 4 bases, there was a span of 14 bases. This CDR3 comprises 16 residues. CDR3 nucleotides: TGTGCCAGCAGCTTAGGGGATCGGGGGGCGAATCAGCCCCAGCATTTT. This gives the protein CASSLGDRGANQPQHF.